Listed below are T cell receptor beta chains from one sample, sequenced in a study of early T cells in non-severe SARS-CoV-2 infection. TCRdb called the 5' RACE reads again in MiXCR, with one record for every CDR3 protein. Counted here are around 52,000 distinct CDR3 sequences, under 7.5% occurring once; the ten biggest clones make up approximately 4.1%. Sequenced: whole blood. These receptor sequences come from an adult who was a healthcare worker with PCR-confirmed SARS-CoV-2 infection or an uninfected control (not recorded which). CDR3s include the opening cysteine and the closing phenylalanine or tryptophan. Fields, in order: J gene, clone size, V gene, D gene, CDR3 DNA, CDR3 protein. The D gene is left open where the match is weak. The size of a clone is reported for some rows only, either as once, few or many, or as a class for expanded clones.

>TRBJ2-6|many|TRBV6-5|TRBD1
TGTGCCAGCAGTTACGTTACAGGGGCGGTTGTCTTGGCTTTC
CASSYVTGAVVLAF
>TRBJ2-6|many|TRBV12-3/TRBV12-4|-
TGTGCCAGCAGGGCCTCTGGGGCCAACGTCCTGACTTTC
CASRASGANVLTF
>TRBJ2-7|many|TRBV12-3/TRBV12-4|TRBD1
TGTGCCAGCACCTCCAGGGGGTCCGTCGAGCAGTACTTC
CASTSRGSVEQYF
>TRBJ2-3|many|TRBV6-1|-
TGTGCCAGCAGTGAAGTCGGGGCAGGGTTGACGGCAGATACGCAGTATTTT
CASSEVGAGLTADTQYF
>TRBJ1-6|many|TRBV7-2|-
TGTGCCAGCAGGCGCATCAGGGACTCACCCCTCCACTTT
CASRRIRDSPLHF
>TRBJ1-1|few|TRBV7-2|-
TGTGCCAGCAGCTTAGGGCTCACTGAAGCTTTCTTT
CASSLGLTEAFF
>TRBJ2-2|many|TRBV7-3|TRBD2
TGTGCCAGCAGCTTAACTAGCGGGGGAAGGACCGGGGAGCTGTTTTTT
CASSLTSGGRTGELFF
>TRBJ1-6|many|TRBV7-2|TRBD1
TGTGCCAGCAGCCTCAGTGGACAGGGCGCCTTACCCCTCCACTTT
CASSLSGQGALPLHF
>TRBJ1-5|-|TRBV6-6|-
TGTGCCAGCAGTTACTCCACGTGGGGTCCTCAGCCCCAGCATTTT
CASSYSTWGPQPQHF
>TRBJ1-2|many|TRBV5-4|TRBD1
TGTGCCAGCAGCCCTACATTAGGGGGCGTCTATGGCTACACCTTC
CASSPTLGGVYGYTF
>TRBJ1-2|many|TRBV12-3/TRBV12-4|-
TGTGCCACGGGGAGGGGGACAATCTTCTATGGCTACACCTTC
CATGRGTIFYGYTF
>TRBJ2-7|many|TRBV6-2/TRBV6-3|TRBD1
TGTGCCAGCAGACGGGGACAGGGGCACGAGCAGTACTTC
CASRRGQGHEQYF
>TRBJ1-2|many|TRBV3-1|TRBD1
TGTGCCAGCAGCCAAGGGACAGGTTATGGCTACACCTTC
CASSQGTGYGYTF
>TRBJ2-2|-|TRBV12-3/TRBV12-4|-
TGTGCCAGCAGTTTGAGTTGGCAGACGAACACCGGGGAGCTGTTTTTT
CASSLSWQTNTGELFF
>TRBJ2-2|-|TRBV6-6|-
TGTGCCAGCAGTGCATCTTGGGGGGACACCGGGGAGCTGTTTTTT
CASSASWGDTGELFF
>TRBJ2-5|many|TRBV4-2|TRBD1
TGTGCCAGCAGCCACGACGGTCAGGGACAGAAAGAGACCCAGTACTTC
CASSHDGQGQKETQYF
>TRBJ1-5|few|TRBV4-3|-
TGCGCCAGCAGCCAATTACGGGGGGCCAGTCAGCCCCAGCATTTT
CASSQLRGASQPQHF
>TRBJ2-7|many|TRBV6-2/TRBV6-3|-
TGTGCCACCTCGACCGGAGACGGCGGGGAGCAGTACTTC
CATSTGDGGEQYF
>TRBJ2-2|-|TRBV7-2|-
TGTGCCAGCAGCTCATTCCCCCTGGCAGGGAGGACCGGGGAGCTGTTTTTT
CASSSFPLAGRTGELFF
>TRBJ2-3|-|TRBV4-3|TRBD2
TGCGCCAGCAGCCAAGCTATTGGGGCTAGCGGGGGCACAGATACGCAGTATTTT
CASSQAIGASGGTDTQYF
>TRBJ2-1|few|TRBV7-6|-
TGTGCCAGCAGCTCCGGACCAAATGAGCAGTTCTTC
CASSSGPNEQFF
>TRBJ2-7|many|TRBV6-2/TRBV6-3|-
TGTGCCAGCACCGGCCCCCGCAGCTCCTACGAGCAGTACTTC
CASTGPRSSYEQYF
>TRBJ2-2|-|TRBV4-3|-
TGCGCCAGCAGCCAAGATTTGGACACCGGGGAGCTGTTTTTT
CASSQDLDTGELFF
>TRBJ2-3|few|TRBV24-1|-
TGTGCCACCAGTGATGCCCAGGGAGATACGCAGTATTTT
CATSDAQGDTQYF
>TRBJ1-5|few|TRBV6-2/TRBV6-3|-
TGTGCCAGCAGCTTAGGGGGGCCCCAGCATTTT
CASSLGGPQHF
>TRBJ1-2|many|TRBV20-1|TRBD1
TGCAGTGCGAAGGCCGGACAGGGAACTAACTATGGCTACACCTTC
CSAKAGQGTNYGYTF
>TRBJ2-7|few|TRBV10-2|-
TGCGCCAGCAGCCCACCAGGCTTGGCTAACTACGAGCAGTACTTC
CASSPPGLANYEQYF
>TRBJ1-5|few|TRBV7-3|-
TGTGCCAGCAGCCCGGCGGGGGGGCCCCAGCATTTT
CASSPAGGPQHF